These 20 T cell receptor beta chains originate from one sample sequenced in a study of T-cell memory formation after mild COVID-19. From the 5' RACE reads, TCRdb called clonotypes with MiXCR, one entry per CDR3 protein. The data contain about 240,000 distinct CDR3 sequences, roughly 10% of them singletons. Sequences were obtained from PBMCs or a T cell subset sorted from them (not recorded which). These receptors were collected from a young man who had mild COVID-19 (a few samples of this study predate the infection). Cell type and time point are not known.

The chain joins TRBV7-2 to TRBJ2-5; possibly TRBD2 for D (7 bases). From germline, CDR1 is SGHTA and CDR2 FQGNSA. The length of the CDR3 is 14 residues. Trimming left V 5 bases short and J 7 bases short, with 17 bases between. The CDR3 sequence is CASSTEGGLGTQYF. CDR3 in DNA: TGTGCCAGCAGCACGGAGGGGGGGCTAGGGACCCAGTACTTC.

This chain links TRBV7-2 with TRBJ1-3; D unresolved. Germline CDR1 reads SGHTA; CDR2 reads FQGNSA. The CDR3 totals 14 residues. V lost 3 bases to trimming and J lost 2 bases, with 8 bases between them. The CDR3 region has the DNA TGTGCCAGCAGCTTCACGAGGGCTGGAAACACCATATATTTT. The encoded protein is CASSFTRAGNTIYF.

This chain joins TRBV4-1 and TRBJ1-2; weak D call: TRBD1 (5 bases). The V gene lost 3 bases and the J gene lost 6 bases, with 11 bases spanning the gap. CDR1 and CDR2 from the germline V gene are MGHRA and YSYEKL. The CDR3 has 13 amino acids. The CDR3 coding sequence is TGCGCCAGCAGCCAGAAATGGGGGGATGGCTACACCTTC. Amino acids: CASSQKWGDGYTF.

The CDR3: CSAKSPSGGVYEQYF. The CDR3 DNA is TGCAGTGCAAAAAGCCCCAGCGGGGGGGTTTACGAGCAGTACTTC. The gene calls are TRBV20-1 and TRBJ2-7; 10 bases map to TRBD2. Germline V gene lookup returns CDR1 DFQATT and CDR2 SNEGSKA (reference sequence). CDR3 size: 15 residues. The ends lost 6 bases at V and 4 bases at J; junction bases unmatched: 12.

The genes are TRBV4-1 and TRBJ1-1, with 11 nucleotides matching TRBD1. The CDR3 runs to 14 residues. Germline V gene data show CDR1 as MGHRA and CDR2 as YSYEKL. Trimming cost V 5 bases and J 6 bases; bases outside gene matches: 5. This CDR3 is CASSGQGASAEAFF. CDR3 nucleotides: TGCGCCAGCAGCGGACAGGGGGCGAGTGCTGAAGCTTTCTTT.

The chain is built from TRBV28 and TRBJ2-1; 8 bases map to TRBD2. Germline V gives CDR1 MDHEN, CDR2 SYDVKM. Germline trimming cut 3 bases from V and 4 bases from J; bases unmatched to any gene: 5. The CDR3 contains 15 residues. The CDR3 spells CASSLQGGGYNEQFF. In DNA form, the CDR3 reads TGTGCCAGCAGTTTGCAGGGCGGGGGGTACAATGAGCAGTTCTTC.

This clonotype was counted at least ten times. V is TRBV2 and J is TRBJ2-4, with D perhaps matching TRBD1 or TRBD2 (7 bases each). This CDR3 comprises 14 residues. V was cut by 6 bases and J by 8 bases, with 17 bases left in between. Germline V CDR1 and CDR2: SNHLY, FYNNEI. The CDR3 loop is CASSTRGGRDIQYF. CDR3 DNA sequence: TGTGCCAGCAGCACCAGGGGGGGCAGGGACATTCAGTACTTC.

The rearrangement links TRBV6-1 to TRBJ1-5; TRBD1 might be the D (5 bases). CDR3 length: 14 residues. The V gene's germline CDR1 is MNHNS and CDR2 SASEGT. The V and J ends lost 2 bases and 6 bases respectively, with 11 bases between them. Here the CDR3 reads CASSEFRVAQPQHF. The CDR3 DNA reads TGTGCCAGCAGTGAATTCAGGGTTGCTCAGCCCCAGCATTTT.

This chain links TRBV10-3 with TRBJ2-3; 9 bases fit TRBD1. This CDR3 region has 14 residues. CDR1 ENHRY and CDR2 SYGVKD come from the germline V gene. Trimming removed 6 bases from V and 6 bases from J; junction bases left unmatched: 7. CDR3 DNA: TGTGCCATCAGACCGGGACAGGGAGGCGATACGCAGTATTTT. Its protein is CAIRPGQGGDTQYF.

J is TRBJ2-1 and V is TRBV5-1; the D call may be TRBD1 or TRBD2 (6 bases each). Germline V gives CDR1 SGHRS, CDR2 YFSETQ. V lost 6 bases and J 9 bases, leaving 19 bases between the germline ends. There are 14 residues in the CDR3. CDR3: CASTRGPGAPEQFF. The CDR3 nucleotides are TGCGCCAGCACTCGGGGGCCGGGGGCCCCTGAGCAGTTCTTC. The full variable domain, in which reference TRBV5-1 and TRBJ2-1 provide the parts outside the CDR3, is KAGVTQTPRYLIKTRGQQVTLSCSPISGHRSVSWYQQTPGQGLQFLFEYFSETQRNKGNFPGRFSGRQFSNSRSEMNVSTLELGDSALYLCASTRGPGAPEQFFGPGTRLTVL.

This clonotype appeared a few times. The chain uses TRBV28 and TRBJ2-3; 7 bases align to TRBD2. V was pared by 3 bases and J by 3 bases, with 3 bases of the junction left unmatched. Germline CDR1 MDHEN, CDR2 SYDVKM. This CDR3 is built from 14 residues. CDR3 sequence: CASSLWGGTDTQYF. The CDR3, as DNA: TGTGCCAGCAGTTTGTGGGGGGGAACAGATACGCAGTATTTT.

The V and J genes are TRBV6-1 and TRBJ1-6; possible D gene TRBD1, 5 bases. Germline assignment: CDR1 MNHNS and CDR2 SASEGT. CDR3 size: 16 residues. The V and J ends lost 2 bases and 5 bases respectively, with 13 bases between them. Here the CDR3 DNA reads TGTGCCAGCAGTGAAAAGGGCAGGGCCCATAATTCACCCCTCCACTTT. It codes for CASSEKGRAHNSPLHF.

This clonotype was seen only a few times. This chain uses TRBV7-6 with TRBJ1-5, with 7 bases lining up with TRBD1. With V trimmed by 5 bases and J by 7 bases, 5 bases remained unmatched. CDR1 SGHVS and CDR2 FNYEAQ come from the germline V gene. This CDR3 has 13 amino acids. The CDR3 nucleotides are TGTGCCAGCAGCACGGACAGGTGGCAGCCCCAGCATTTT. Its translation is CASSTDRWQPQHF.

Notes on this clonotype: A much larger clone differs by one base, so this may be a read error. V usage is TRBV20-1 and J usage is TRBJ2-7; TRBD1 is a possible D gene (6 bases). The germline V gene encodes CDR1 DFQATT and CDR2 SNEGSKA (reference sequence). The CDR3 sequence is 14 residues long. CDR3 nucleotides: TGCAGAGCTAGGTCACAGGGTACATCCTACGAGCAGTACTTC. This translates into CRARSQGTSYEQYF.

The chain uses TRBV4-1 and TRBJ1-2; D call uncertain. The germline V and J ends were trimmed by 0 bases and 4 bases, with 18 bases remaining between them. This CDR3 spans 17 amino acids. CDR1 is MGHRA, CDR2 YSYEKL, per germline. The CDR3 spells CASSQEVPVADIYGYTF. DNA of the CDR3: TGCGCCAGCAGCCAAGAGGTCCCCGTGGCCGACATCTATGGCTACACCTTC.

The V gene is TRBV6-1, the J gene TRBJ1-2; 10 nucleotides match TRBD1. The CDR3 has 15 residues. The V and J ends lost 4 bases and 3 bases, in that order; junction bases with no gene match: 5. Germline V gives CDR1 MNHNS, CDR2 SASEGT. In DNA, the CDR3 is TGTGCCAGCAGTGCCCCGGGACAGGGGCACTATGGCTACACCTTC. Residues: CASSAPGQGHYGYTF.

This clonotype was counted between two and nine times. This rearrangement joins TRBV15 to TRBJ2-1; D remains unclear. Looked up from germline, CDR1 is LNHNV and CDR2 is YYDKDF (reference sequence). The CDR3 is 11 amino acids. V was clipped by 8 bases and J by 8 bases, with 10 bases between them. In nucleotides, the CDR3 is TGTGCCACCGGGCGTGGGGATGAGCAGTTCTTC. Encoded protein: CATGRGDEQFF. Combining the CDR3 with reference TRBV15 and TRBJ2-1 gives the whole variable domain DAMVIQNPRYQVTQFGKPVTLSCSQTLNHNVMYWYQQKSSQAPKLLFHYYDKDFNNEADTPDNFQSRRPNTSFCFLDIRSPGLGDTAMYLCATGRGDEQFFGPGTRLTVL.

The genes are TRBV7-2 and TRBJ1-2; perhaps TRBD1 as D (5 bases). CDR1 and CDR2 (germline): SGHTA, FQGNSA. This CDR3 is built from 18 residues. V was clipped by 1 base and J by 3 bases, with 21 bases between them. CDR3 loop: CASSLGPQPGRLDYGYTF. In nucleotides, the CDR3 is TGTGCCAGCAGCTTAGGCCCCCAGCCAGGGAGACTTGACTATGGCTACACCTTC.

This clonotype was recorded many times. This chain uses TRBV19 with TRBJ2-7; D may be TRBD1 or TRBD2 (6 bases each). V shed 5 bases and J shed 0 bases, with 17 bases lying between them. Germline assignment: CDR1 LNHDA and CDR2 SQIVND (reference sequence). CDR3 size: 16 residues. Here the CDR3 reads CASSLDRTTSSYEQYF. CDR3 coding DNA: TGTGCCAGTAGTCTCGACAGGACTACCTCCTCCTACGAGCAGTACTTC.

This rearrangement joins TRBV5-1 to TRBJ1-6; the D is unclear. The germline V gene encodes CDR1 SGHRS and CDR2 YFSETQ. V gave up 3 bases and J gave up 0 bases, with 1 base separating them. The CDR3 has 13 residues. CDR3 loop: CASSYSYNSPLHF. In DNA, the CDR3 is TGCGCCAGCAGCTACTCCTATAATTCACCCCTCCACTTT.